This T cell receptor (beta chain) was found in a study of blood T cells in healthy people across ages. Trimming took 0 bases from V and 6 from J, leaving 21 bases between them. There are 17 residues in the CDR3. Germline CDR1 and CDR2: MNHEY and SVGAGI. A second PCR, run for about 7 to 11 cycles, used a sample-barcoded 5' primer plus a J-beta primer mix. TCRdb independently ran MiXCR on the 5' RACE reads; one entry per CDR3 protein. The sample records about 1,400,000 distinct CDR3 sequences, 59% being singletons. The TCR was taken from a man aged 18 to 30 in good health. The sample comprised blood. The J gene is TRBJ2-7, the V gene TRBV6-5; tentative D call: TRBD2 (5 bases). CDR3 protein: CASSYSIRVTARGEQYF. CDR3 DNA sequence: TGTGCCAGCAGTTACTCGATACGGGTCACCGCTCGGGGCGAGCAGTACTTC.